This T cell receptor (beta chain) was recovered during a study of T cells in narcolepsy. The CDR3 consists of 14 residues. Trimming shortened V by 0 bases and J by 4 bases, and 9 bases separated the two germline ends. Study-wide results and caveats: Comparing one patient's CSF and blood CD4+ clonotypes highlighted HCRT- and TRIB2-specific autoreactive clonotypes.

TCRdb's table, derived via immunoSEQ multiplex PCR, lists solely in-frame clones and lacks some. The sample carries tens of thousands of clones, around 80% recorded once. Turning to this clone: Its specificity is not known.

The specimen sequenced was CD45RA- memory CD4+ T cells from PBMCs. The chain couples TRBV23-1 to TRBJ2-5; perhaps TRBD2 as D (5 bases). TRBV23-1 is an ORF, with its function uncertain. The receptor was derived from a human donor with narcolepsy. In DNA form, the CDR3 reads TGCGCCAGCAGTCAATCCCCGGGAATAGAGACCCAGTACTTC. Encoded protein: CASSQSPGIETQYF.